Following are 19 T cell receptor beta chains from one sample sequenced in a study of CD4 T cells in relation to SARS-CoV-2 and coronaviruses. The assay was immunoSEQ multiplex PCR, and TCRdb's table has in-frame clones only and misses some. The sample contains around 32,000 clones, approximately 76% of which appear only once. Before the COVID-19 pandemic, during about 2011-2019, CD4+ T cells were taken from unexposed donors. Isolation of CD4+ T cells took place after less than 11 days in culture. These receptors have no identified antigens. The sequencing input was CD4+ T cells from PBMCs, cultured in vitro. All receptors come from a human donor in good health.

V gene TRBV4-1 combines with J gene TRBJ2-2; perhaps TRBD2 as D (7 bases). CDR1 and CDR2 (germline): MGHRA, YSYEKL. Trimming left V 2 bases short and J 0 bases short, with 19 bases between. This CDR3 has 19 residues. The CDR3 DNA is TGCGCCAGCAGCCAAACCCTCGAGCGCGGGGGCTCGAACACCGGGGAGCTGTTTTTT. It is translated as CASSQTLERGGSNTGELFF.

The chain couples TRBV29-1 to TRBJ1-1, with TRBD1 matching 10 bases. Germline-derived CDR1 and CDR2 are SQVTM and ANQGSEA. The CDR3 has 15 amino acids. The J segment lost 11 bases and the V segment lost 0 bases, leaving 12 bases of the junction unmatched. The CDR3: CSVEEGGDRGRPAFF. The DNA of the CDR3 is TGCAGCGTTGAAGAAGGGGGAGACAGGGGGCGTCCTGCTTTCTTT.

This rearrangement joins TRBV4-1 to TRBJ2-1; 8 bases are shared with TRBD2. The V segment lost 1 base and the J segment 0 bases; nucleotides outside the gene matches: 5. Germline V gene data show CDR1 as MGHRA and CDR2 as YSYEKL. CDR3 size: 17 residues. CDR3 DNA: TGCGCCAGCAGCCAAGTGATAGCGGGAAGCTCCTACAATGAGCAGTTCTTC. Its protein product is CASSQVIAGSSYNEQFF.

The rearrangement links TRBV19 to TRBJ2-7; possibly TRBD2 for D (5 bases). Germline lookup yields CDR1 LNHDA and CDR2 SQIVND (reference sequence). Trimming cost V 8 bases and J 6 bases, with 11 bases left between them. There are 11 residues in the CDR3. Here the CDR3 DNA reads TGTGCCAGTTCGTCGGCGGGCGAGCAGTACTTC. Translating it yields CASSSAGEQYF.

The V and J genes are TRBV2 and TRBJ2-7; D is perhaps TRBD1 (5 bases). Germline lookup yields CDR1 SNHLY and CDR2 FYNNEI. The CDR3 contains 12 residues. Trimming stripped 4 bases from V and 2 bases from J, with 6 bases between. CDR3 region: CASSGQTYEQYF. The CDR3 DNA is TGTGCCAGCAGTGGACAGACCTACGAGCAGTACTTC.

J is TRBJ2-7 and V is TRBV6-5; TRBD1 matches at 11 bases. There are 14 residues in the CDR3. Trimming took 7 bases from V and 7 from J; bases not matched to a gene: 9. Germline CDR1 reads MNHEY; CDR2 reads SVGAGI. The CDR3 region is CASTTGTGGREQYF. DNA for the CDR3: TGTGCCAGCACCACCGGGACAGGGGGTAGGGAGCAGTACTTC.

V gene TRBV5-4 combines with J gene TRBJ2-7; 9 positions agree with TRBD2. V lost 4 bases, J lost 3 bases, and 5 bases stayed unmatched. The V gene's germline CDR1 is SGHNT and CDR2 YYREEE (reference sequence). The CDR3 has 14 residues. The CDR3 loop reads CASSRGTSLYEQYF. CDR3 nucleotide sequence: TGTGCCAGCAGCCGCGGGACTAGCCTCTACGAGCAGTACTTC.

The chain links TRBV29-1 to TRBJ2-1; D remains ambiguous. The CDR3 spans 11 residues. Trimming removed 4 bases at V and 6 bases at J, with 7 bases between. CDR1 and CDR2 (germline): SQVTM, ANQGSEA. The CDR3: CSVGYLNEQFF. CDR3 coding DNA: TGCAGCGTTGGCTATCTCAATGAGCAGTTCTTC.

The chain carries TRBV7-9 and TRBJ2-3; D possibly corresponds to TRBD2 (7 bases). The ends were cut back, 3 bases at V and 1 base at J, with 14 bases in the middle. Germline V gives CDR1 SEHNR, CDR2 FQNEAQ (reference sequence). The CDR3 covers 16 residues. The CDR3 coding sequence is TGTGCCAGCAGCTTCGGAAGGGGGGGCGGCACAGATACGCAGTATTTT. Translation: CASSFGRGGGTDTQYF. The entire variable domain, with the rest obtained from reference TRBV7-9 and TRBJ2-3, is as follows: DTGVSQNPRHKITKRGQNVTFRCDPISEHNRLYWYRQTLGQGPEFLTYFQNEAQLEKSRLLSDRFSAERPKGSFSTLEIQRTEQGDSAMYLCASSFGRGGGTDTQYFGPGTRLTVL.

The V and J genes are TRBV3-1 (or the pseudogene TRBV3-2) and TRBJ1-1; 7 positions agree with TRBD1. J lost 5 bases, V lost 2 bases, and 8 bases had no gene match. Germline values: CDR1 LGHDT, CDR2 YNNKEL (reference sequence). This CDR3 is 15 amino acids long. CDR3 sequence (DNA): TGTGCCAGCAGCCAAAGCCAGGGGGTCGGTACTGAAGCTTTCTTT. Protein sequence: CASSQSQGVGTEAFF.

In its sample, this clone was seen a few times. The chain is built from TRBV3-1 (or the pseudogene TRBV3-2) and TRBJ1-2; 8 bases agree with TRBD1. The germline gives CDR1 LGHDT, CDR2 YNNKEL (reference sequence). The CDR3 is 16 amino acids. After removal of 4 bases from V and 0 bases from J, the junction contained 7 bases not matched to a gene. The chain's CDR3 is CASSPTDRGANYGYTF. The CDR3 DNA is TGTGCCAGCAGCCCGACAGACAGGGGAGCTAACTATGGCTACACCTTC.

The chain is built from TRBV6-5 and TRBJ2-7, with 8 bases identical to TRBD1. V dropped 11 bases and J dropped 7; count of bases not matched to a gene: 16. Germline V gene sequence: CDR1 MNHEY, CDR2 SVGAGI. The CDR3 is 14 amino acids. This chain's CDR3 is CASIDPQGAGEQYF. The CDR3 coding sequence is TGTGCCTCGATCGACCCCCAGGGGGCAGGGGAGCAGTACTTC.

This clone was seen once. The V and J genes are TRBV7-6 and TRBJ2-7, with 8 bases aligning to TRBD1. The germline gives CDR1 SGHVS, CDR2 FNYEAQ. J lost 4 bases, V lost 2 bases, and 16 bases had no gene match. This CDR3 comprises 18 residues. The CDR3 reads CASSLYIGVRTGSYEQYF. CDR3 nucleotides: TGTGCCAGCAGCTTATATATTGGGGTACGGACAGGGTCTTACGAGCAGTACTTC.

This clone appeared a single time. The junction and the germline gene differ at one end; a read error may be behind it. V is TRBV2 and J is TRBJ1-2; D is ambiguous. In germline, CDR1 is SNHLY, CDR2 FYNNEI. The CDR3 has 11 residues. The CDR3 here is CASSEIRSTQF. As DNA, the CDR3 is TGTGCCAGCAGTGAAATTCGGTCTACTCAATTC. The variable domain in full, with the rest retrieved from reference TRBV2 and TRBJ1-2, is EPEVTQTPSHQVTQMGQEVILRCVPISNHLYFYWYRQILGQKVEFLVSFYNNEISEKSEIFDDQFSVERPDGSNFTLKIRSTKLEDSAMYFCASSEIRSTQFGSGTRLTVV.

V gene TRBV7-2 combines with J gene TRBJ2-5, with D perhaps TRBD1 or TRBD2 (5 bases each). Per germline, CDR1 SGHTA and CDR2 FQGNSA. The CDR3 covers 14 residues. V lost 0 bases, J lost 5 bases, and 10 bases lay in between. The CDR3 DNA reads as TGTGCCAGCAGCTTAGCGGGACCCCGGGAGACCCAGTACTTC. Amino acids: CASSLAGPRETQYF.

This clone was picked up one time. The chain combines TRBV6-5 with TRBJ1-1; D perhaps matches TRBD1 (6 bases). V was shortened by 8 bases and J by 0 bases, with 13 bases between the two germline ends. The CDR3 has 14 residues. The V gene's germline CDR1 is MNHEY and CDR2 SVGAGI. CDR3 amino acids: CASLPGGMNTEAFF. Here the CDR3 DNA reads TGTGCCAGCCTCCCCGGGGGCATGAACACTGAAGCTTTCTTT.

V and J are TRBV6-5 and TRBJ2-3, with a tentative D call TRBD2 (5 bases). Germline lookup yields CDR1 MNHEY and CDR2 SVGAGI. Trimming shortened V by 5 bases and J by 0 bases, and 9 bases separated the two germline ends. The CDR3 is 14 amino acids. CDR3 loop: CASSRAESTDTQYF. CDR3 nucleotides: TGTGCCAGCAGTCGAGCGGAAAGCACAGATACGCAGTATTTT.

This clone was recorded once. The chain is built from TRBV19 and TRBJ1-3; the D gene is possibly TRBD1 (5 bases). The CDR3 is 16 residues long. Trimming removed 5 bases from V and 1 base from J, with 15 bases in between. Germline V CDR1 and CDR2: LNHDA, SQIVND (reference sequence). The CDR3 is CASSPRTTQSGNTIYF. The CDR3 DNA is TGTGCCAGTAGTCCCCGGACAACCCAATCTGGAAACACCATATATTTT.

J is TRBJ1-6 and V is TRBV12-3 or TRBV12-4; D is undetermined. The CDR3 contains 11 residues. Trimming left V 8 bases short and J 10 bases short, with 9 bases between. The CDR3 loop is CASGPESPLHF. CDR3 nucleotide sequence: TGTGCCAGCGGTCCTGAGTCACCCCTCCACTTT.